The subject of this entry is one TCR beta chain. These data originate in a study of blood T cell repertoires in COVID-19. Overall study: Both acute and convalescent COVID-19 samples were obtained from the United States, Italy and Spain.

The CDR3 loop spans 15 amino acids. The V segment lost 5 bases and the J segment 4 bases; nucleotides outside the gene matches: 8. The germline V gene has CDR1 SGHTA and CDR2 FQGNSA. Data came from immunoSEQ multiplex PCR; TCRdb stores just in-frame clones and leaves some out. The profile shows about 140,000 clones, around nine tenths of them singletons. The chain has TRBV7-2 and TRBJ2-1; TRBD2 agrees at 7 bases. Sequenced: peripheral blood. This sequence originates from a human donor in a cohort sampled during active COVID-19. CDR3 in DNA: TGTGCCAGCAGCCAGGGCGGGGGATTGTACAATGAGCAGTTCTTC. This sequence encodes CASSQGGGLYNEQFF.